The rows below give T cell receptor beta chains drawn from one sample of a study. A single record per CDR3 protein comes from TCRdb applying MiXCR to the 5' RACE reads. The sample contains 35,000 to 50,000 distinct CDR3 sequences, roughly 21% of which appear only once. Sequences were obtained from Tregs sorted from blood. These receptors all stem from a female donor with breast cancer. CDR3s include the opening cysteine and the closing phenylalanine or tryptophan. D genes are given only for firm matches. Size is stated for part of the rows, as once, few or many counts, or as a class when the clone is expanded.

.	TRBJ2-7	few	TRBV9	TGTGCCAGCAGCGTTGTCCCCTACGAGCAGTACTTC	CASSVVPYEQYF
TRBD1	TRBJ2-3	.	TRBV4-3	TGCGCCAGCAGCCAAGACACAGGGGGCCGAAGCACAGATACGCAGTATTTT	CASSQDTGGRSTDTQYF
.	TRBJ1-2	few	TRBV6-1	TGTGCCAGCAGTGAAGCGCTGGGGTATGGCTACACCTTC	CASSEALGYGYTF
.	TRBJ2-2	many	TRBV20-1	TGCAGTGCTAGAGCCTCTAGGTCGGGCACCGGGGAGCTGTTTTTT	CSARASRSGTGELFF
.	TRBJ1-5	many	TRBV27	TGTGCCAGCAGTTTATCCGCAGGGTTGGGCAATCAGCCCCAGCATTTT	CASSLSAGLGNQPQHF
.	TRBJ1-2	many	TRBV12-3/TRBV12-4	TGTGCCAGCAGAACAGGGTTTCGCTACACCTTC	CASRTGFRYTF
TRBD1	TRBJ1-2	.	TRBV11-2	TGTGCCAGCAGCTTACTTGACAGGGGGAACGGTGGCTACACCTTC	CASSLLDRGNGGYTF
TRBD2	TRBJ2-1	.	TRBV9	TGTGCCAGCAGCCCCGGACTAGCGGGAAGCTCCTACAATGAGCAGTTCTTC	CASSPGLAGSSYNEQFF
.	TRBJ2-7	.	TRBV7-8	TGTGCCAGCAGCCCCGAGGCAGTATACTCCTACGAGCAGTACTTC	CASSPEAVYSYEQYF
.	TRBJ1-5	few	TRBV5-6	TGTGCCAGCAGCTCAGGGTCGAATCAGCCCCAGCATTTT	CASSSGSNQPQHF
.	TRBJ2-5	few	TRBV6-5	TGTGCCAGCAGTTACTCCGGAGGTAGTAGAGAGACCCAGTACTTC	CASSYSGGSRETQYF
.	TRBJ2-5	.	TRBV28	TGTGCCAGCAGTTTGTTGGAAGGGGAGACCCAGTACTTC	CASSLLEGETQYF
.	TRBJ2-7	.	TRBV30	TGTGCCTGGAGTGAAGGGAGCTCCTACGAGCAGTACTTC	CAWSEGSSYEQYF
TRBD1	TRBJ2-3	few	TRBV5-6	TGTGCCAGCAGCCCGGACAGGGGGATAGATACGCAGTATTTT	CASSPDRGIDTQYF
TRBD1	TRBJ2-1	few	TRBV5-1	TGCGCCAGCAGCTTCACAGGGGGCCTTTACAATGAGCAGTTCTTC	CASSFTGGLYNEQFF
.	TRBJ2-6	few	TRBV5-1	TGCGCCAGCAGCTTGGAATTCGGGGAAGGAGGGTCTGGGGCCAACGTCCTGACTTTC	CASSLEFGEGGSGANVLTF
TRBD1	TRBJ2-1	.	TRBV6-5	TGTGCCAGCAGAACGATACAGGGGGGAAGCTCCTACAATGAGCAGTTCTTC	CASRTIQGGSSYNEQFF
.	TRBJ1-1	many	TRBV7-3	TGTGCCAGCAGCCCGAATCACAGGGATGAAGCTTTCTTT	CASSPNHRDEAFF
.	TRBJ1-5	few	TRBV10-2	TGCGCCGGCGGTGGGCGTAGGGATAACAATCAGCCCCAGCATTTT	CAGGGRRDNNQPQHF
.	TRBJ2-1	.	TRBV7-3	TGTGCCAGCAGCTTTACAGGCTACAATGAGCAGTTCTTC	CASSFTGYNEQFF
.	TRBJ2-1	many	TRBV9	TGTGCCAGCAGCGTAGGTCTGGGAATTTTGTCCTACAATGAGCAGTTCTTC	CASSVGLGILSYNEQFF